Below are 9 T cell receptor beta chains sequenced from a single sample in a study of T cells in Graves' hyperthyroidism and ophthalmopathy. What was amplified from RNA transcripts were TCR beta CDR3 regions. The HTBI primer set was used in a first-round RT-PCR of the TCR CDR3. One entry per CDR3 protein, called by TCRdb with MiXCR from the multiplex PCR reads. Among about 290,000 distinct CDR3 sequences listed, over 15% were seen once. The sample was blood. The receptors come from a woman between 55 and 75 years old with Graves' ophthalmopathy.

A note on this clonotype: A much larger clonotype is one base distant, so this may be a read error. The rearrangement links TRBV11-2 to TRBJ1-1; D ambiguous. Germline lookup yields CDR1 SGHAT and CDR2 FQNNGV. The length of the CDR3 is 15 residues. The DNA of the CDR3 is TGTGCCGGCAGCTTCTCAAACATCATGAACACTGAAGCTTTCTTT. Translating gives CAGSFSNIMNTEAFF.

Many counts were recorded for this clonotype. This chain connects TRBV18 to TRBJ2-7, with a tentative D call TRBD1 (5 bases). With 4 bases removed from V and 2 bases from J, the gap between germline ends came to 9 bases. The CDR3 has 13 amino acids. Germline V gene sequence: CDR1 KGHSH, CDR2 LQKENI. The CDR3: CASSQRQTYEQYF. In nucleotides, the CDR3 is TGTGCCAGCTCACAGAGACAGACCTACGAGCAGTACTTC. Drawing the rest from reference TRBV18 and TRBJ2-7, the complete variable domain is NAGVMQNPRHLVRRRGQEARLRCSPMKGHSHVYWYRQLPEEGLKFMVYLQKENIIDESGMPKERFSAEFPKEGPSILRIQQVVRGDSAAYFCASSQRQTYEQYFGPGTRLTVT.

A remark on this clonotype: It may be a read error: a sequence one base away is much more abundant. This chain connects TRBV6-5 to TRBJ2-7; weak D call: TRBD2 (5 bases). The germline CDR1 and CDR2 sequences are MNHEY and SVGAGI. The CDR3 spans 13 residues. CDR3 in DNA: TGTGCCAGCAATTACCGTGAGGGCTACGAGCAGTACTTC. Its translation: CASNYREGYEQYF.

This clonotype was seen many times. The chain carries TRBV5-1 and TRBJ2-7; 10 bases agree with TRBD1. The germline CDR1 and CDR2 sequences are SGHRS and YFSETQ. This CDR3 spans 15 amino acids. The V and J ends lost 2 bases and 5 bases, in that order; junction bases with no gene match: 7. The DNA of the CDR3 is TGCGCCAGCAGCTTAAGGACAGGGGGTAACGACGAGCAGTACTTC. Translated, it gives CASSLRTGGNDEQYF.

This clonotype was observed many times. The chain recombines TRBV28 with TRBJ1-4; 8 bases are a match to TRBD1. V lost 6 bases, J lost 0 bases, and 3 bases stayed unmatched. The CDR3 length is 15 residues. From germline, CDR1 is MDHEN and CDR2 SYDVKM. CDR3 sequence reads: CASRDRESTNEKLFF. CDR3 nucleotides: TGTGCCAGCAGGGACAGGGAGTCAACTAATGAAAAACTGTTTTTT.

CDR3 protein: CASSQRQPSSYNSPLHF. CDR3 coding DNA: TGTGCCAGCAGTCAAAGACAGCCTAGCTCCTATAATTCACCCCTCCACTTT. The chain carries TRBV2 and TRBJ1-6; perhaps TRBD1 as D (5 bases). CDR3 length: 17 amino acids. Trimming shortened V by 5 bases and J by 0 bases, and 14 bases separated the two germline ends. Germline CDR1 SNHLY, CDR2 FYNNEI. The whole variable domain, remainder taken from reference TRBV2 and TRBJ1-6, is EPEVTQTPSHQVTQMGQEVILRCVPISNHLYFYWYRQILGQKVEFLVSFYNNEISEKSEIFDDQFSVERPDGSNFTLKIRSTKLEDSAMYFCASSQRQPSSYNSPLHFGNGTRLTVT.

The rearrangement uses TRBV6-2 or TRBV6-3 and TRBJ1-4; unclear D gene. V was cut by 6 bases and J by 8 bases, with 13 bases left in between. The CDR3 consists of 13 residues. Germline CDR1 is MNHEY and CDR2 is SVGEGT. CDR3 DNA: TGTGCCAGCAGCAAGGACCAGCGGGAAAAACTGTTTTTT. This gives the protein CASSKDQREKLFF.

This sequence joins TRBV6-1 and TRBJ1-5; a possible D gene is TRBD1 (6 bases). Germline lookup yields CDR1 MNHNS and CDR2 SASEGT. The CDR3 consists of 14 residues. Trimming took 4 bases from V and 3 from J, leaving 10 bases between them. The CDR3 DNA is TGTGCCAGCAGTGCTGGACAGTTCAATCAGCCCCAGCATTTT. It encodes CASSAGQFNQPQHF.

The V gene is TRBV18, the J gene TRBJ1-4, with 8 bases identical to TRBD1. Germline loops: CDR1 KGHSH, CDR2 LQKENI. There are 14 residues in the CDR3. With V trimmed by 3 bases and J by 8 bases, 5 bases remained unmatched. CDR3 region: CASSPSGGMEKLFF. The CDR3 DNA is TGTGCCAGCTCACCGTCAGGGGGCATGGAAAAACTGTTTTTT.